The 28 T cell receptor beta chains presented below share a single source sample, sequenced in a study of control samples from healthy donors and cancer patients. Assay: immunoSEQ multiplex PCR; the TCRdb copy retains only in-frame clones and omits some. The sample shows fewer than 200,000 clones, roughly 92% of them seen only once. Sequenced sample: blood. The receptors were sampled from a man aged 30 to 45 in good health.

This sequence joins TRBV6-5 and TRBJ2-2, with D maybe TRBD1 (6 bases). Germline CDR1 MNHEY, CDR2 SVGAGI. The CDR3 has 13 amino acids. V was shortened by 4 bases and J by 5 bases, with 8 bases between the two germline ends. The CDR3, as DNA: TGTGCCAGCAGTTTACAGGGAACCGGGGAGCTGTTTTTT. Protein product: CASSLQGTGELFF.

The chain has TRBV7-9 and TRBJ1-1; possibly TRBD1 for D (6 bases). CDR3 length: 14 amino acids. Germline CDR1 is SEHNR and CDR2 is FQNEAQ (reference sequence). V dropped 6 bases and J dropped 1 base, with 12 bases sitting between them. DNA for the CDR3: TGTGCCAGCAGAATACAGGGAACGAACACTGAAGCTTTCTTT. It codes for CASRIQGTNTEAFF.

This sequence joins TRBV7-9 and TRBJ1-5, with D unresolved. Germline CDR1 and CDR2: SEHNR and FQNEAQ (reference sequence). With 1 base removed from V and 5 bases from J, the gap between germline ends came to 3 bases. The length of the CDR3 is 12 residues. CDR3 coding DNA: TGTGCCAGCAGCTTAGGAGATCAGCCCCAGCATTTT. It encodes CASSLGDQPQHF. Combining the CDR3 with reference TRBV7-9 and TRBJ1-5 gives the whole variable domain DTGVSQNPRHKITKRGQNVTFRCDPISEHNRLYWYRQTLGQGPEFLTYFQNEAQLEKSRLLSDRFSAERPKGSFSTLEIQRTEQGDSAMYLCASSLGDQPQHFGDGTRLSIL.

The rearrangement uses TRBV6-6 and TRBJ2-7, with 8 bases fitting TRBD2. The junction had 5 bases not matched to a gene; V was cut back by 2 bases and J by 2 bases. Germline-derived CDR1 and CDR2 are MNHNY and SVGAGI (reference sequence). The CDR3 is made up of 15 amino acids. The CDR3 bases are TGTGCCAGCAGTTACGGGTCTAGCGGGCCCTACGAGCAGTACTTC. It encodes CASSYGSSGPYEQYF.

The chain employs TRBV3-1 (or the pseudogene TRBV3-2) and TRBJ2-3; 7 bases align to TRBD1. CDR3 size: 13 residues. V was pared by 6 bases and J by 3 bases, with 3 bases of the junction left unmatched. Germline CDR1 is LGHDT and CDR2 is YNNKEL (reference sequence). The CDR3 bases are TGTGCCAGCAGACCAGGGGGAACAGATACGCAGTATTTT. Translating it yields CASRPGGTDTQYF.

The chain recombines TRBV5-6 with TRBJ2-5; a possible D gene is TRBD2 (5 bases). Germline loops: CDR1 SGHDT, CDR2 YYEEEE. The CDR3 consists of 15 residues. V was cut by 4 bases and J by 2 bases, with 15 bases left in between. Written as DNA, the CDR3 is TGTGCCAGCAGCCATCCGGGATCTATTCAAGAGACCCAGTACTTC. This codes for CASSHPGSIQETQYF.

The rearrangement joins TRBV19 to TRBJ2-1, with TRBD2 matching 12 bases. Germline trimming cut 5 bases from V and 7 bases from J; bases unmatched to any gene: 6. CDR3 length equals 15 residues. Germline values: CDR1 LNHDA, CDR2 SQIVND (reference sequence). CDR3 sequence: CASSAPTSGGNEQFF. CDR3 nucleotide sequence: TGTGCCAGTAGTGCCCCGACTAGCGGGGGAAATGAGCAGTTCTTC.

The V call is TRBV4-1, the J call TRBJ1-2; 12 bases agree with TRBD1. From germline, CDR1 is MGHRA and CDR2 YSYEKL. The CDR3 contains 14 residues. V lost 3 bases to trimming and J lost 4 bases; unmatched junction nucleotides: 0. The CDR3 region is CASSQGQGAYGYTF. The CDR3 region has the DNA TGCGCCAGCAGCCAGGGACAGGGGGCCTATGGCTACACCTTC.

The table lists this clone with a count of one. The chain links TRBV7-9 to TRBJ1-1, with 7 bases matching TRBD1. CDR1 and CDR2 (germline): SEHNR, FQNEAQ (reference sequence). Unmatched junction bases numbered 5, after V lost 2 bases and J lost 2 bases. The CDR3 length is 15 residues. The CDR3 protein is CASSLFRDRNTEAFF. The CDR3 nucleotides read TGTGCCAGCAGCTTATTTCGGGACAGAAACACTGAAGCTTTCTTT. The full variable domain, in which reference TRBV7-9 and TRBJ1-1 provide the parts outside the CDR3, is DTGVSQNPRHKITKRGQNVTFRCDPISEHNRLYWYRQTLGQGPEFLTYFQNEAQLEKSRLLSDRFSAERPKGSFSTLEIQRTEQGDSAMYLCASSLFRDRNTEAFFGQGTRLTVV.

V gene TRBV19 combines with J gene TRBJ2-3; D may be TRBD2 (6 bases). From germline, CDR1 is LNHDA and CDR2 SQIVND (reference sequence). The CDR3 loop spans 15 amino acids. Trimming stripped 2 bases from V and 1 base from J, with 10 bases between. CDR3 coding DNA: TGTGCCAGTAGTATAACGGGAGTGGGCACAGATACGCAGTATTTT. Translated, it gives CASSITGVGTDTQYF.

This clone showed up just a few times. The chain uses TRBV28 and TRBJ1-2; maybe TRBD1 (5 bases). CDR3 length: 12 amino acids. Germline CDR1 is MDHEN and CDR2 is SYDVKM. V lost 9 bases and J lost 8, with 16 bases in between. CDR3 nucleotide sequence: TGTGCCAGTTGGGTGGGGGAGTGGGGCTACACCTTC. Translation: CASWVGEWGYTF.

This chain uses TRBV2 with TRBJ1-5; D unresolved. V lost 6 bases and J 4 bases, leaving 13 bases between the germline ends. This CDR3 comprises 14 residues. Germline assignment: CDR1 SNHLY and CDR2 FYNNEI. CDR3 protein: CASRQDGENQPQHF. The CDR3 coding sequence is TGTGCCAGCAGACAAGACGGGGAGAATCAGCCCCAGCATTTT.

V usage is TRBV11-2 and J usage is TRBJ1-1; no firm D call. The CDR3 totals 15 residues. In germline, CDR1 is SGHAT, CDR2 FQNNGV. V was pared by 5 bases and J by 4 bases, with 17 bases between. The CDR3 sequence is CASSLIGRTGTEAFF. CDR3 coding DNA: TGTGCCAGCAGCCTAATAGGTCGAACTGGCACTGAAGCTTTCTTT.

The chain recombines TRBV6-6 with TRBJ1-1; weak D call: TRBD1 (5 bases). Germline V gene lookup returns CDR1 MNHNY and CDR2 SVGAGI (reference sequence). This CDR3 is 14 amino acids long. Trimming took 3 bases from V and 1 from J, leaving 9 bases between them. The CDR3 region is CASSYGGWNTEAFF. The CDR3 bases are TGTGCCAGCAGTTATGGGGGTTGGAACACTGAAGCTTTCTTT.

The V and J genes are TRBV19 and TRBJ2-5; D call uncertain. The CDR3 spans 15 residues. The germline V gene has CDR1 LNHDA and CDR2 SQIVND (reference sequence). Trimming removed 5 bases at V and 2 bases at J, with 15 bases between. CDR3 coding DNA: TGTGCCAGTAGTGTCCAATGGACGGCACAAGAGACCCAGTACTTC. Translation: CASSVQWTAQETQYF.

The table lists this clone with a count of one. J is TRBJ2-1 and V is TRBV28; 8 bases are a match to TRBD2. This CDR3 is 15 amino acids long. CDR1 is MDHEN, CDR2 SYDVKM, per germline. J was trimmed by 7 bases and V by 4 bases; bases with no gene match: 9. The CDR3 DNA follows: TGTGCCAGCAGTTCGTCTGGACTAGCTGGGAATGAGCAGTTCTTC. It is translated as CASSSSGLAGNEQFF.

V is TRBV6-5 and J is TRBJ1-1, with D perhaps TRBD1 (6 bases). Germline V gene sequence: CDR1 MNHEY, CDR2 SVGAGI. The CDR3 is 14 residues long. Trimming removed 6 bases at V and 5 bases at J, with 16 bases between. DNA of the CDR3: TGTGCCAGCAGACGGATGTGGGGGCGAACTGAAGCTTTCTTT. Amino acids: CASRRMWGRTEAFF.

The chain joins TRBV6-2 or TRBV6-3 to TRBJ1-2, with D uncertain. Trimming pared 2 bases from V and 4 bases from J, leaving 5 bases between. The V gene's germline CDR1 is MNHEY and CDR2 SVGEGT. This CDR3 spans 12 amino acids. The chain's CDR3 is CASSYGLYGYTF. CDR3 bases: TGTGCCAGCAGTTACGGGCTCTATGGCTACACCTTC.

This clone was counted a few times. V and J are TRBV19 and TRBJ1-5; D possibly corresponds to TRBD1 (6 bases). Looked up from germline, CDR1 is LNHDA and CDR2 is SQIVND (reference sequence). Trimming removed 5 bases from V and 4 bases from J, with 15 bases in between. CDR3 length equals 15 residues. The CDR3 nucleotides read TGTGCCAGTAGTTCCACCGGTCAGGGGAATCAGCCCCAGCATTTT. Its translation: CASSSTGQGNQPQHF.

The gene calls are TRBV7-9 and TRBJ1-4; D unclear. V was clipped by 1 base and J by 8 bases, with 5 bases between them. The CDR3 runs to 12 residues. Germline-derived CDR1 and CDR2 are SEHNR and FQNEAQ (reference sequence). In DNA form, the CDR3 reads TGTGCCAGCAGCTTAGATTTAGAAAAACTGTTTTTT. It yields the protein CASSLDLEKLFF. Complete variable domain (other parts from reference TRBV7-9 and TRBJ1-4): DTGVSQNPRHKITKRGQNVTFRCDPISEHNRLYWYRQTLGQGPEFLTYFQNEAQLEKSRLLSDRFSAERPKGSFSTLEIQRTEQGDSAMYLCASSLDLEKLFFGSGTQLSVL.

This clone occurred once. This CDR3 is CASSLARTGSTDTQYF. CDR3 DNA sequence: TGTGCCAGCAGCTTAGCAAGGACAGGTAGCACAGATACGCAGTATTTT. This chain joins TRBV7-2 and TRBJ2-3; 7 bases match TRBD1. After removal of 0 bases from V and 0 bases from J, the junction contained 3 bases not matched to a gene. In germline, CDR1 is SGHTA, CDR2 FQGNSA. The CDR3 runs to 16 residues.

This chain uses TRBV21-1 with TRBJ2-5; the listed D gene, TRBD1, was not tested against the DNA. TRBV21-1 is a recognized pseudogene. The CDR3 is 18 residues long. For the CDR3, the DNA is TGTGCCAGCAGCAAGCAGGGGGCAAGTACGGGGAAAAAAGAGACCCAGTACTTC. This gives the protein CASSKQGASTGKKETQYF.

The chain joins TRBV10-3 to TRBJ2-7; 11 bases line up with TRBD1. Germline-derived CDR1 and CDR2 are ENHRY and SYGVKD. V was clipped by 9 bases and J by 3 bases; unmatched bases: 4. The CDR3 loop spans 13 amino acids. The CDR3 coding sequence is TGTGCCATTGCCGGGACAGGGGGCTACGAGCAGTACTTC. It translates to CAIAGTGGYEQYF.

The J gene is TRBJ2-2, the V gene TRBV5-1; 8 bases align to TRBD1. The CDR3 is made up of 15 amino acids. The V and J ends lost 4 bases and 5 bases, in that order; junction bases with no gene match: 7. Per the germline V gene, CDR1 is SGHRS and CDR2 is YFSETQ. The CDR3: CASSRGQGETGELFF. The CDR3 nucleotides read TGCGCCAGCAGCCGTGGACAGGGTGAAACCGGGGAGCTGTTTTTT. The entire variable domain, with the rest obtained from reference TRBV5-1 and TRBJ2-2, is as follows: KAGVTQTPRYLIKTRGQQVTLSCSPISGHRSVSWYQQTPGQGLQFLFEYFSETQRNKGNFPGRFSGRQFSNSRSEMNVSTLELGDSALYLCASSRGQGETGELFFGEGSRLTVL.

This CDR3 is CASIEGAFSQPQHF. The CDR3 nucleotides are TGTGCCAGTATAGAGGGGGCCTTTAGTCAGCCCCAGCATTTT. The chain employs TRBV19 and TRBJ1-5; 7 bases agree with TRBD1. The length of the CDR3 is 14 residues. CDR1 is LNHDA and CDR2 is SQIVND in the germline V gene (reference sequence). With 7 bases clipped from V and 6 bases from J, the junction kept 9 bases outside the gene matches.

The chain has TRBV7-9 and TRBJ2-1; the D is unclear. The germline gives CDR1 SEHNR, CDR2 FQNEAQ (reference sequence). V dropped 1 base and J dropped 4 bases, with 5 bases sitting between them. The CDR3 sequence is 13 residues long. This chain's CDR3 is CASSLVQYNEQFF. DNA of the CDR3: TGTGCCAGCAGCTTAGTGCAATACAATGAGCAGTTCTTC.

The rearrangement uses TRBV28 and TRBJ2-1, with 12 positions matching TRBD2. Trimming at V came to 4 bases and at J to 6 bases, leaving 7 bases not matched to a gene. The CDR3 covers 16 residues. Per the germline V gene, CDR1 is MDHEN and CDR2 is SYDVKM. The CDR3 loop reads CASSSPGLAGGNEQFF. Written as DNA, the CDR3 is TGTGCCAGCAGTTCACCGGGACTAGCGGGTGGCAATGAGCAGTTCTTC. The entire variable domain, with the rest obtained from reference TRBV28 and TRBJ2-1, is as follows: DVKVTQSSRYLVKRTGEKVFLECVQDMDHENMFWYRQDPGLGLRLIYFSYDVKMKEKGDIPEGYSVSREKKERFSLILESASTNQTSMYLCASSSPGLAGGNEQFFGPGTRLTVL.

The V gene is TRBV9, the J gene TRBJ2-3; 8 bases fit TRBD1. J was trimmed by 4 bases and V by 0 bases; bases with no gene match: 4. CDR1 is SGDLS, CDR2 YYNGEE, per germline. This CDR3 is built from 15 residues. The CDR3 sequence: CASSVVPGGSDTQYF. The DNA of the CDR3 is TGTGCCAGCAGCGTAGTGCCAGGGGGCTCAGATACGCAGTATTTT.